A selection of T cell receptor beta chains follows, all from one sample in a study of persistence of HIV-infected CD4 T cells. Data came from immunoSEQ multiplex PCR; TCRdb stores just in-frame clones and leaves some out. The sample consists of tens of thousands of clones, roughly 71% of them appearing once. Their antigens are not known. The sequencing here drew on CD4+ T cells sorted from PBMCs after 18-hour stimulation, taken from a patient who received antiretroviral therapy. The receptors come from an adult man with HIV who was CMV-seropositive. The CDR3 runs from the conserved cysteine through the conserved F or W. The D gene is left open where the match is weak. Clone size, where shown, is once, few, many, or a class for clones that have expanded.

size,V,D,J,DNA,CDR3
-,TRBV7-9,-,TRBJ1-4,TGTGCCAGCAGCTCGAGGGACGGGGAACTGTTTTTT,CASSSRDGELFF
-,TRBV11-1,-,TRBJ2-7,TGTGCCAGCAGCACACAGGGCTACGAGCAGTACTTC,CASSTQGYEQYF
-,TRBV7-9,-,TRBJ1-1,TGTGCCAGCAGCGTGGACTCGAACACTGAAGCTTTCTTT,CASSVDSNTEAFF
-,TRBV14,-,TRBJ2-2,TGTGCCAGCAGCCAAGGGGCCACCGGGGAGCTGTTTTTT,CASSQGATGELFF
-,TRBV2,-,TRBJ2-2,TGTGCCAGCAGCGAGTCCCGGGACGTACGTCTCGGGCTGTTTTTT,CASSESRDVRLGLFF
-,TRBV7-8,-,TRBJ2-1,TGTGCCAGCAGCTTTCACGGACTTTACAATGAGCAGTTCTTC,CASSFHGLYNEQFF
-,TRBV29-1,-,TRBJ1-4,TGCAGCGTCTTGAGGGGAGCCGAGCATGAAAAACTGTTTTTT,CSVLRGAEHEKLFF
-,TRBV12-3/TRBV12-4,-,TRBJ1-2,TGTGCCAGCTCCCAGACCGAGCTTCGGCGCTACACCTTC,CASSQTELRRYTF
once,TRBV6-2/TRBV6-3,-,TRBJ1-2,TGTGCCAGCAGTTCCGGACCCGGTGTGGGCTACACCTTC,CASSSGPGVGYTF
-,TRBV4-1,-,TRBJ1-2,TGCGCCAGCAGCCTTGAGCGGACTCAACTCTCGAGTGGCTATGGCTACACCTTC,CASSLERTQLSSGYGYTF
-,TRBV6-5,-,TRBJ1-1,TGTGCCAGCAGTCGGGGACAGAACACTGAAGCTTTCTTT,CASSRGQNTEAFF
-,TRBV5-1,-,TRBJ1-1,TGCGCCAGCAGCTACGGCGAGGGGCCGGTCACTGAAGCTTTCTTT,CASSYGEGPVTEAFF
-,TRBV19,-,TRBJ1-5,TGTGCCAGTAGATCTCGACAGGCCTCCAATCAGCCCCAGCATTTT,CASRSRQASNQPQHF
-,TRBV6-5,-,TRBJ1-2,TGTGCCAGCAGTTACACAGCCAGGGTACGGTATGGCTACACCTTC,CASSYTARVRYGYTF
-,TRBV6-1,-,TRBJ2-2,TGTGCCAGCAGTGAAACGGACAGAGCCACCGGGGAGCTGTTTTTT,CASSETDRATGELFF
few,TRBV28,-,TRBJ2-7,TGTGCCAGCAGTTCCCTTAGAGGGGCCAACTACGAGCAGTACTTC,CASSSLRGANYEQYF
-,TRBV27,-,TRBJ1-4,TGTGCCAGCAGATCTCATACCGCAACTAATGAAAAACTGTTTTTT,CASRSHTATNEKLFF
-,TRBV5-8,TRBD1,TRBJ1-1,TGTGCCAGCAGCTTCCTGACAGGGGAGGGGAGTGAAGCTTTCTTT,CASSFLTGEGSEAFF
-,TRBV7-8,TRBD2,TRBJ2-2,TGTGCCAGCACTAAATCGGGGGGGAACACCGGGGAGCTGTTTTTT,CASTKSGGNTGELFF
-,TRBV7-3,TRBD1,TRBJ2-2,TGTGCCAGCAGCCCGGGACAGAACCTCGGGGAGCTGTTTTTT,CASSPGQNLGELFF
-,TRBV7-9,-,TRBJ2-5,TGTGCCAGCAGCTTAGCTGAGACCCAGTACTTC,CASSLAETQYF
-,TRBV2,-,TRBJ2-2,TGTGCCAGCAGTCCCAGGGATAGCACCGGGGAGCTGTTTTTT,CASSPRDSTGELFF
-,TRBV3-1/TRBV3-2,TRBD1,TRBJ2-1,TGTGCCAGCAGCCAAGATTCACAGGGGGTCCATGAGCAGTTCTTC,CASSQDSQGVHEQFF
-,TRBV20-1,-,TRBJ2-1,TGCAGTGCTTCTAGGGTCAATGAGCAGTTCTTC,CSASRVNEQFF
-,TRBV18,TRBD2,TRBJ2-7,TGTGCCAGCTCAGAGCGGGGAGGGAGGGCCTACGAGCAGTACTTC,CASSERGGRAYEQYF
once,TRBV7-3,TRBD1,TRBJ2-2,TGTGCCAGCAGCTCCGGACAGGGTCCCGGGGAGCTGTTTTTT,CASSSGQGPGELFF
few,TRBV9,TRBD1,TRBJ2-7,TGTGCCAGCAGCTTGAGACAGGGCCACTACGAGCAGTACTTC,CASSLRQGHYEQYF
-,TRBV5-1,TRBD2,TRBJ2-2,TGCGCCAGCAGCAGATACGGCGGGGGGGCGAACGGGGAGCTGTTTTTT,CASSRYGGGANGELFF